This T cell receptor beta chain was profiled in a study of blood T cells in healthy people across ages. The study, taken as a whole, reports: Naive CD4+ cells and diversity were both higher in long-lived donors than in aged donors.

This clonotype was seen only a few times. Its antigen is undetermined. Relative to the germline gene, one junction end is altered; a read error may explain this. The CDR3 is 15 residues long. CDR1 and CDR2 from the germline V gene are MNHEY and SVGEGT. Alongside a J-beta primer mix, a sample-barcoded 5' primer served in a second PCR lasting roughly 7 to 11 cycles. TCRdb recomputed calls from the 5' RACE reads with MiXCR, one row per CDR3 protein. The table lists about 290,000 distinct CDR3 sequences, roughly 26% of them singletons. Samples had at least 7 million PBMCs isolated from them. The chain recombines TRBV6-2 or TRBV6-3 with TRBJ2-7, with 7 bases aligning to TRBD2. Specimen: blood. The clonotype was recovered from a woman in her 70s in good health. The CDR3 region is CASMSRASGPREQCF. The CDR3 nucleotides are TGTGCCAGCATGTCCCGGGCTAGCGGACCTAGGGAGCAGTGCTTC.